This entry concerns a single T cell receptor beta chain. The authors used Ficoll-Paque density gradient centrifugation to separate PBMCs. The input was approximately 9.3 ml of fresh peripheral blood. Amplification of the TCR beta CDR3 regions used RNA transcripts (as template). First-round RT-PCR employed HTBI primers, with a second-round multiplex PCR after it. TCRdb itself ran the multiplex PCR reads through MiXCR, one entry per CDR3 protein. The table includes about 230,000 distinct CDR3 sequences, less than 55% detected once. The data belong to a study of Graves' ophthalmopathy and Graves' hyperthyroidism. Per germline, CDR1 SNHLY and CDR2 FYNNEI. This CDR3 comprises 16 residues. V was cut by 5 bases and J by 5 bases, with 18 bases left in between.

The clonotype originates from an adult man with Graves' ophthalmopathy. Sequencing was performed on peripheral blood. The V call is TRBV2, the J call TRBJ1-4, with D possibly matching TRBD1 (5 bases). The CDR3, as DNA: TGTGCCAGCAGTTCCCGGGGCAGGGTGGGCAATGAAAAACTGTTTTTT. Amino acids: CASSSRGRVGNEKLFF.